The 10 T cell receptor beta chains below all came from one sample that was sequenced in a study of response to subunit inactivated influenza vaccine. TCRdb re-derived calls from the RT-PCR reads in MiXCR, one entry per CDR3 protein. The sample carries 450,000 to 600,000 distinct CDR3 sequences, roughly 7.6% recorded once. This specimen consisted of PBMCs from blood, obtained roughly 24 months after vaccination. These receptors were obtained from a man between 50 and 69 years old who received an inactivated influenza vaccine.

There are many counts of this clonotype. The V and J genes are TRBV5-1 and TRBJ2-1, with 8 bases aligning to TRBD2. The CDR3 length is 14 residues. Germline assignment: CDR1 SGHRS and CDR2 YFSETQ. J was trimmed by 5 bases and V by 6 bases; bases with no gene match: 7. CDR3: CASNPGTRDNEQFF. CDR3 nucleotide sequence: TGCGCCAGCAACCCCGGGACTAGGGACAATGAGCAGTTCTTC. The whole variable domain, filled in from reference TRBV5-1 and TRBJ2-1, reads KAGVTQTPRYLIKTRGQQVTLSCSPISGHRSVSWYQQTPGQGLQFLFEYFSETQRNKGNFPGRFSGRQFSNSRSEMNVSTLELGDSALYLCASNPGTRDNEQFFGPGTRLTVL.

This clonotype was counted between two and nine times. V usage is TRBV4-1 and J usage is TRBJ1-1; TRBD1 agrees at 9 bases. This CDR3 has 15 residues. CDR1 MGHRA and CDR2 YSYEKL come from the germline V gene. The junction had 3 bases not matched to a gene; V was cut back by 4 bases and J by 0 bases. In DNA, the CDR3 is TGCGCCAGCAGCCGGGACAGGGCCATGAACACTGAAGCTTTCTTT. Translated, it gives CASSRDRAMNTEAFF.

In this sample, this clonotype turned up many times. This CDR3 is CASSQDQNRVQQYF. The CDR3 bases are TGCGCCAGCAGCCAAGACCAGAACAGGGTCCAGCAGTACTTC. The chain links TRBV4-1 to TRBJ2-7, with a possible D match to TRBD1 (6 bases). This CDR3 has 14 amino acids. The germline V gene encodes CDR1 MGHRA and CDR2 YSYEKL. Deletions cut 0 bases from V and 8 bases from J, with 14 bases between.

This clonotype has ten or more counts. V is TRBV12-3 or TRBV12-4 and J is TRBJ2-2; 8 bases agree with TRBD1. The ends lost 3 bases at V and 6 bases at J; junction bases unmatched: 3. This CDR3 has 14 residues. The CDR3, as DNA: TGTGCCAGCAGTTTCCAGGGGGCTGCCGGGGAGCTGTTTTTT. Residues: CASSFQGAAGELFF.

In its sample, this clonotype was seen a few times. V is TRBV6-1 and J is TRBJ2-1; D is tentatively TRBD1 or TRBD2 (5 bases each). The CDR3 is 17 residues long. V gave up 3 bases and J gave up 0 bases, with 15 bases separating them. Germline V gives CDR1 MNHNS, CDR2 SASEGT. CDR3 protein: CASSEFGGSLSYNEQFF. In DNA, the CDR3 is TGTGCCAGCAGTGAGTTTGGGGGTTCACTCTCCTACAATGAGCAGTTCTTC.

In this sample, this clonotype turned up a few times. The chain is built from TRBV11-2 and TRBJ2-7; TRBD2 matches 11 bases. The CDR3 loop spans 16 amino acids. V trimming: 5 bases; J trimming: 3 bases; junction bases outside the gene matches: 9. Germline CDR1 is SGHAT and CDR2 is FQNNGV. For the CDR3, the DNA is TGTGCCAGCAGCGGGCCTGGACTAGCGGGTCGCTACGAGCAGTACTTC. As protein: CASSGPGLAGRYEQYF.

This clonotype was counted ten times or more. V is TRBV19 and J is TRBJ2-7; D not certain. The germline V and J ends were trimmed by 4 bases and 2 bases, with 15 bases remaining between them. Germline V lookup: CDR1 LNHDA, CDR2 SQIVND (reference sequence). This CDR3 is built from 15 residues. As DNA, the CDR3 is TGTGCCAGTAGTACCGATCCCATCGGACCCTACGAGCAGTACTTC. Translated, it gives CASSTDPIGPYEQYF. Variable domain in full (rest from reference TRBV19 and TRBJ2-7): DGGITQSPKYLFRKEGQNVTLSCEQNLNHDAMYWYRQDPGQGLRLIYYSQIVNDFQKGDIAEGYSVSREKKESFPLTVTSAQKNPTAFYLCASSTDPIGPYEQYFGPGTRLTVT.

This clonotype was detected a few times. The chain uses TRBV29-1 and TRBJ2-1; tentatively, D is TRBD1 or TRBD2 (5 bases each). Trimming took off 5 bases at V and 6 bases at J, with 11 bases between the two ends. Germline CDR1 reads SQVTM; CDR2 reads ANQGSEA. The CDR3 has 12 residues. CDR3 region: CSVRSGSNEQFF. The CDR3 DNA sequence: TGCAGCGTTCGGTCAGGGAGCAATGAGCAGTTCTTC.

The chain uses TRBV6-1 and TRBJ1-5; possibly TRBD1 for D (6 bases). With 6 bases removed from V and 7 bases from J, the gap between germline ends came to 16 bases. CDR1 is MNHNS, CDR2 SASEGT, per germline. The CDR3 is made up of 14 amino acids. The CDR3 bases are TGTGCCAGCAGACTCAACAGGGCCGGGCAGCCCCAGCATTTT. It encodes CASRLNRAGQPQHF.

Comments on this clonotype: One end of the junction varies from germline; a read error may be responsible. The chain has TRBV7-7 and TRBJ2-1, with TRBD2 identical over 8 bases. The length of the CDR3 is 13 residues. The germline CDR1 and CDR2 sequences are SSHAT and FNYEAQ (reference sequence). The DNA of the CDR3 is TGTGCTAGCAGCTTAGGACTAGCTGATGAGCAGTTCTTC. Protein product: CASSLGLADEQFF.